The 19 T cell receptor beta chains given below trace back to one sample, sequenced in a study of T cells after yellow fever vaccination. TCRdb independently ran MiXCR on the 5' RACE reads; one entry per CDR3 protein. The sample lists under 550,000 distinct CDR3 sequences, roughly 22% occurring once. The material was PBMCs, obtained about 20 days after the first yellow fever vaccination. Receptors were obtained from a man aged 18 to 30 who received the YFV17D yellow fever vaccine.

This clonotype was seen only a few times. The rearrangement uses TRBV4-2 and TRBJ2-3; the D gene could be TRBD1 or TRBD2 (6 bases each). The CDR3 spans 16 residues. The germline CDR1 and CDR2 sequences are LGHNA and YNFKEQ. V was shortened by 4 bases and J by 3 bases, with 17 bases between the two germline ends. The CDR3 sequence: CASSPSGGRGTDTQYF. CDR3 in DNA: TGTGCCAGCAGCCCCTCTGGGGGGCGAGGGACAGATACGCAGTATTTT.

This chain uses TRBV11-2 with TRBJ2-1; D gene uncertain. V was clipped by 7 bases and J by 8 bases, with 15 bases between them. The germline V gene encodes CDR1 SGHAT and CDR2 FQNNGV. CDR3 length: 13 amino acids. The CDR3 coding sequence is TGTGCCAGCACCACCGCCTACAACGATGAGCAGTTCTTC. This translates into CASTTAYNDEQFF.

The gene calls are TRBV24-1 and TRBJ2-5; possible D gene TRBD2, 6 bases. Trimming pared 2 bases from V and 5 bases from J, leaving 17 bases between. The CDR3 is 16 amino acids. The germline gives CDR1 KGHDR, CDR2 SFDVKD. CDR3 sequence reads: CATSDSRARGGETQYF. The DNA for the CDR3 is TGTGCCACCAGTGATTCAAGGGCGCGGGGTGGGGAGACCCAGTACTTC.

The chain is built from TRBV10-3 and TRBJ2-1; 12 bases are shared with TRBD2. Germline values: CDR1 ENHRY, CDR2 SYGVKD. This CDR3 is 14 amino acids long. J lost 10 bases, V lost 6 bases, and 7 bases had no gene match. For the CDR3, the DNA is TGTGCCATCAGACTAGCGGGGGGCAGCGGGGAGCAGTTCTTC. Amino acid sequence: CAIRLAGGSGEQFF.

This clonotype has only a few counts. The rearrangement links TRBV6-1 to TRBJ2-7; 8 bases match TRBD1. V gave up 4 bases and J gave up 6 bases; unmatched junction bases: 8. CDR3 size: 14 residues. The germline gives CDR1 MNHNS, CDR2 SASEGT. The CDR3 DNA reads TGTGCCAGCAGTGCCTCGCACACAGGGGGCGAGCAGTACGTC. It encodes CASSASHTGGEQYV.

This clonotype has only a few counts. V and J are TRBV29-1 and TRBJ2-5, with D unclear. Trimming pared 7 bases from V and 4 bases from J, leaving 16 bases between. The CDR3 runs 13 residues. CDR1 and CDR2 (germline): SQVTM, ANQGSEA. The CDR3 sequence: CSAEVAPVETQYF. The CDR3 DNA reads TGCAGCGCCGAAGTGGCTCCCGTAGAGACCCAGTACTTC.

This clonotype was seen repeatedly, ten times or more. This chain connects TRBV7-7 to TRBJ2-2, with D possibly being TRBD1 (6 bases). Germline loops: CDR1 SSHAT, CDR2 FNYEAQ (reference sequence). CDR3 length equals 13 residues. Trimming removed 1 base from V and 6 bases from J, with 6 bases in between. CDR3 bases: TGTGCCAGCAGCTTAGAGGGGGCCGGGGAGCTGTTTTTT. It is translated as CASSLEGAGELFF.

Here the CDR3 reads CASSLVGFRHTEAFF. The CDR3 DNA is TGTGCCAGCAGCTTAGTGGGCTTCAGGCACACTGAAGCTTTCTTT. V usage is TRBV7-2 and J usage is TRBJ1-1, with D unclear. This CDR3 is 15 amino acids long. Looked up from germline, CDR1 is SGHTA and CDR2 is FQGNSA. Deletions cut 1 base from V and 3 bases from J, with 12 bases between.

This clonotype was counted a few times. The chain recombines TRBV9 with TRBJ2-2; D tentatively reads TRBD1 or TRBD2 (5 bases each). Between the trimmed V and J ends, which lost 5 bases and 2 bases, there was a span of 16 bases. The germline V gene encodes CDR1 SGDLS and CDR2 YYNGEE. The CDR3 spans 16 residues. The CDR3 region is CASSTFGTENTGELFF. The CDR3 DNA is TGTGCCAGCAGTACATTCGGGACGGAAAACACCGGGGAGCTGTTTTTT.

This clonotype was picked up a small number of times. The chain joins TRBV5-1 to TRBJ1-2, with D perhaps TRBD1 (6 bases). CDR1 SGHRS and CDR2 YFSETQ come from the germline V gene. This CDR3 is 12 amino acids long. The V end lost 3 bases, the J end lost 7 bases, and 10 bases lay between the germline ends. CDR3 loop: CASSSPGVGYTF. The CDR3 DNA sequence: TGCGCCAGCAGCTCCCCAGGGGTTGGCTACACCTTC. Using reference TRBV5-1 and TRBJ1-2 for the parts outside the CDR3, the full variable domain is KAGVTQTPRYLIKTRGQQVTLSCSPISGHRSVSWYQQTPGQGLQFLFEYFSETQRNKGNFPGRFSGRQFSNSRSEMNVSTLELGDSALYLCASSSPGVGYTFGSGTRLTVV.

This clonotype has more than one count but fewer than ten. The chain has TRBV30 and TRBJ2-3; D is ambiguous. The CDR3 runs 12 residues. Germline V CDR1 and CDR2: GTSNPN, SVGIG (reference sequence). V was clipped by 0 bases and J by 6 bases, with 7 bases between them. This CDR3 is CAWSVTFDTQYF. The CDR3 nucleotides read TGTGCCTGGAGTGTGACCTTTGATACGCAGTATTTT.

This clonotype was detected a few times. This chain uses TRBV6-5 with TRBJ2-2, with a possible D match to TRBD1 (6 bases). This CDR3 contains 15 residues. V shed 2 bases and J shed 1 base, with 8 bases lying between them. Germline loops: CDR1 MNHEY, CDR2 SVGAGI. CDR3 amino acids: CASSYTGQNTGELFF. CDR3 DNA: TGTGCCAGCAGTTACACGGGACAGAACACCGGGGAGCTGTTTTTT.

The gene calls are TRBV10-3 and TRBJ2-5; unclear D gene. Germline loops: CDR1 ENHRY, CDR2 SYGVKD. This CDR3 has 14 amino acids. Trimming left V 5 bases short and J 2 bases short, with 12 bases between. In DNA form, the CDR3 reads TGTGCCATCAGTCAGACTGTAACTCAAGAGACCCAGTACTTC. Amino acid sequence: CAISQTVTQETQYF.

The chain couples TRBV9 to TRBJ2-1; a weak D match, TRBD2 (7 bases). The CDR3 runs 15 residues. The germline gives CDR1 SGDLS, CDR2 YYNGEE. The V and J ends lost 6 bases and 0 bases respectively, with 13 bases between them. The CDR3 DNA is TGTGCCAGCACCCAAGGGGGGGGCTCCTACAATGAGCAGTTCTTC. Translation: CASTQGGGSYNEQFF.

This chain connects TRBV10-3 to TRBJ1-2; 8 nucleotides line up with TRBD1. CDR3 length equals 14 residues. Germline CDR1 is ENHRY and CDR2 is SYGVKD. V lost 3 bases to trimming and J lost 8 bases; unmatched junction nucleotides: 8. The CDR3 sequence is CAISDRQGIGGYTF. The CDR3 DNA is TGTGCCATCAGTGACCGACAGGGGATAGGGGGCTACACCTTC.

This clonotype was found many times. The chain couples TRBV7-6 to TRBJ2-5; D might be TRBD2 (5 bases). This CDR3 is built from 13 residues. The germline gives CDR1 SGHVS, CDR2 FNYEAQ. V lost 1 base to trimming and J lost 4 bases, with 7 bases between them. CDR3 loop: CASSLVGRETQYF. Here the CDR3 DNA reads TGTGCCAGCAGCTTAGTTGGGAGAGAGACCCAGTACTTC. Full variable domain (remainder filled in from reference TRBV7-6 and TRBJ2-5): GAGVSQSPRYKVTKRGQDVALRCDPISGHVSLYWYRQALGQGPEFLTYFNYEAQQDKSGLPNDRFSAERPEGSISTLTIQRTEQRDSAMYRCASSLVGRETQYFGPGTRLLVL.

The J gene is TRBJ1-4, the V gene TRBV7-9, with D uncertain. Germline V gene data show CDR1 as SEHNR and CDR2 as FQNEAQ (reference sequence). Between the trimmed V and J ends, which lost 5 bases and 8 bases, there was a span of 12 bases. The CDR3 is 13 amino acids. The CDR3 is CASSAPPLEKLFF. The CDR3 nucleotides read TGTGCCAGCAGCGCTCCCCCCCTGGAAAAACTGTTTTTT.

The chain joins TRBV20-1 to TRBJ1-3; D unclear. The CDR3 loop spans 13 amino acids. In germline, CDR1 is DFQATT, CDR2 SNEGSKA (reference sequence). The V and J ends lost 1 base and 9 bases respectively, with 13 bases between them. The CDR3 loop reads CSARGRGRATIYF. Here the CDR3 DNA reads TGCAGTGCTAGAGGGCGGGGAAGGGCCACCATATATTTT.

This clonotype was seen once. V and J are TRBV29-1 and TRBJ2-7, with D possibly matching TRBD2 (6 bases). CDR3 length: 12 amino acids. In germline, CDR1 is SQVTM, CDR2 ANQGSEA. Between the trimmed V and J ends, which lost 2 bases and 6 bases, there was a span of 11 bases. CDR3: CSVESGEGEQYV. The CDR3 DNA reads TGCAGCGTTGAATCGGGGGAAGGCGAGCAGTACGTC.